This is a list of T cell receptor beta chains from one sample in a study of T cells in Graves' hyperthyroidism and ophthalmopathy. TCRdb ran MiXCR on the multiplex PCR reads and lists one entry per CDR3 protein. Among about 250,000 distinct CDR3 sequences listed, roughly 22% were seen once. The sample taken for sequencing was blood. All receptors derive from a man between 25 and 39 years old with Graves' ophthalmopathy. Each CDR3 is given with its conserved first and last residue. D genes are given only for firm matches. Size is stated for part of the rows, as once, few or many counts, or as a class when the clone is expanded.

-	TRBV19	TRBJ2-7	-	CASTPRGGSFSYEQYF	TGTGCCAGTACCCCTAGGGGGGGGTCCTTCTCCTACGAGCAGTACTTC
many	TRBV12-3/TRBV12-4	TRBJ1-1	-	CASSPGIPFEGNTEAFF	TGTGCCAGCAGTCCGGGAATTCCCTTTGAAGGGAACACTGAAGCTTTCTTT
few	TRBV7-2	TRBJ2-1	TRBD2	CASSLGGEREEQFF	TGTGCCAGCAGCTTAGGAGGGGAGCGGGAGGAACAGTTCTTC
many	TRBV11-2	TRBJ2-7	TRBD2	CASSLEAGGLGEQYF	TGTGCCAGCAGCTTAGAAGCGGGAGGTCTTGGCGAGCAGTACTTC
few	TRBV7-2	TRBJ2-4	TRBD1	CASSTPGQGAEGNIQYF	TGTGCCAGCAGCACCCCGGGACAGGGGGCTGAAGGAAACATTCAGTACTTC
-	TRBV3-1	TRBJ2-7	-	CASSYELGGGHEQYF	TGTGCCAGCAGTTACGAACTAGGTGGAGGCCACGAGCAGTACTTC
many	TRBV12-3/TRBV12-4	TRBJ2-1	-	CASTFGAANNEQFF	TGTGCCAGCACCTTCGGGGCGGCTAACAATGAGCAGTTCTTC
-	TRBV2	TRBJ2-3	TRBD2	CASRERELGTQYF	TGTGCCAGCAGAGAGCGGGAGTTAGGTACGCAGTATTTT
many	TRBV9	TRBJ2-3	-	CASSAYLTDTQYF	TGTGCCAGCTCAGCGTACCTCACAGATACGCAGTATTTT
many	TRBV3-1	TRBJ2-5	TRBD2	CASSRSGLAGIGETQYF	TGTGCCAGCAGCCGCTCCGGACTAGCGGGAATAGGGGAGACCCAGTACTTC
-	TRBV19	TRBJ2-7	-	CASSSTGLNIYEQYF	TGTGCCAGTAGTTCTACAGGGTTAAATATCTACGAGCAGTACTTC
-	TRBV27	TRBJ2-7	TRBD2	CASSLSGSGTYEQYF	TGTGCCAGCAGTTTATCGGGTAGCGGGACCTACGAGCAGTACTTC
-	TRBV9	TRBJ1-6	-	CASSASDSYNSPLHF	TGTGCCAGCAGCGCCTCGGACAGTTATAATTCACCCCTCCACTTT
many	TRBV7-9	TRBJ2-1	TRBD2	CASSWGGQADQFF	TGTGCCAGCAGCTGGGGGGGTCAAGCGGACCAGTTCTTC
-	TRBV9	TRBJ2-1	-	CASSPSGGSHNEQFF	TGTGCCAGCAGCCCAAGTGGAGGGAGCCACAATGAGCAGTTCTTC
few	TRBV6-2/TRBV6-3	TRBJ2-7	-	CASSARAPYEQYF	TGTGCCAGCAGCGCCAGGGCACCCTACGAGCAGTACTTC
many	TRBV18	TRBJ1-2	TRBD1	CASSDLPGQRNYGYTF	TGTGCCAGCTCAGATCTTCCGGGACAGAGAAACTATGGCTACACCTTC
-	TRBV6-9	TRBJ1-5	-	CASSYFARTREDQPQHF	TGTGCCAGCAGTTACTTCGCTAGGACAAGGGAGGATCAGCCCCAGCATTTT
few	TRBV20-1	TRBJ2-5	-	CSASKGRRETQYF	TGCAGTGCTAGTAAGGGCAGGCGGGAGACCCAGTACTTC
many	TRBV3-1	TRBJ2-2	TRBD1	CASSQAWTGSPGELFF	TGTGCCAGCAGCCAAGCTTGGACAGGTAGTCCCGGGGAGCTGTTTTTT
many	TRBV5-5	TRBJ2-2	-	CASSSSFTNTGELFF	TGTGCCAGCAGTTCGAGTTTTACCAACACCGGGGAGCTGTTTTTT
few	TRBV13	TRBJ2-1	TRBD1	CASSRTGFYNEQFF	TGTGCCAGCAGCCGGACAGGGTTCTACAATGAGCAGTTCTTC
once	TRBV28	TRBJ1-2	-	CASSGAYYGYTF	TGTGCCTCTTCGGGGGCTTACTATGGCTACACCTTC
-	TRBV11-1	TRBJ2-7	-	CASTGGLYEQYF	TGTGCCAGCACCGGGGGGCTCTACGAGCAGTACTTC
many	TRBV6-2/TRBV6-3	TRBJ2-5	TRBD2	CASSIGLAGPGKETQYF	TGTGCCAGCAGTATTGGACTAGCGGGACCCGGTAAAGAGACCCAGTACTTC
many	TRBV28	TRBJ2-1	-	CASQGPRDEQFF	TGTGCCAGCCAAGGGCCACGCGATGAGCAGTTCTTC
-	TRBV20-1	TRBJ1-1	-	CSARGGGKNTEAFF	TGCAGTGCTAGAGGGGGGGGAAAGAACACTGAAGCTTTCTTT
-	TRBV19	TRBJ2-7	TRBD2	CASKRLATNEQYF	TGTGCCAGTAAGAGACTAGCGACGAACGAGCAGTACTTC
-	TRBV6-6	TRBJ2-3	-	CASSYSTQHGQYF	TGTGCCAGCAGTTACTCGACACAGCACGGGCAGTATTTT
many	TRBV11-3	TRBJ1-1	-	CASSLEATGGRNTEAFF	TGTGCCAGCAGCTTAGAAGCGACAGGCGGTAGGAACACTGAAGCTTTCTTT
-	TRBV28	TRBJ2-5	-	CASSFPTRQETQYF	TGTGCCAGCAGTTTCCCCACCCGCCAAGAGACCCAGTACTTC
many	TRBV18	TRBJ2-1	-	CASSPSDDEQFF	TGTGCCAGCTCACCGAGTGACGATGAGCAGTTCTTC
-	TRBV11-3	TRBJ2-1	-	CASSGTRGHNEQLF	TGTGCCAGCAGCGGGACAAGGGGACACAATGAGCAGCTCTTC
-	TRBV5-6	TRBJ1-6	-	CASSFREGGRPGSPLHF	TGTGCCAGCAGCTTTAGGGAGGGGGGCCGGCCGGGGTCACCCCTCCACTTT
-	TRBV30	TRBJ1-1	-	CAWSPDMNTEAFF	TGTGCCTGGAGTCCTGATATGAACACTGAAGCTTTCTTT
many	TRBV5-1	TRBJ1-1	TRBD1	CASSPGQGMTEAFF	TGCGCCAGCAGCCCGGGACAGGGAATGACTGAAGCTTTCTTT
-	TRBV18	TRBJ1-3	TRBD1	CASSPTGGYGNTIYF	TGTGCCAGCTCGCCTACAGGGGGCTACGGAAACACCATATATTTT
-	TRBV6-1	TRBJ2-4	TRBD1	CASRDRVHIQYF	TGTGCCAGCAGAGACAGGGTACACATTCAGTACTTC
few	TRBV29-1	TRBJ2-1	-	CSVSVQMNEQFF	TGCAGCGTCTCGGTTCAGATGAATGAGCAGTTCTTC
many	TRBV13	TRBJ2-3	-	CASSPRKARGDTQYF	TGTGCCAGCAGCCCCCGTAAGGCTAGAGGAGATACGCAGTATTTT
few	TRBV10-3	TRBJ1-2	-	CAISRQSYGYTF	TGTGCCATCAGTCGACAGTCATATGGCTACACCTTC
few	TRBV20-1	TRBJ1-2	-	CSARVLEGSYTF	TGCAGTGCTAGAGTTTTAGAGGGCAGCTACACCTTC
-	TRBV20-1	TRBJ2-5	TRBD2	CSARTSGRTEETQYF	TGCAGTGCTAGGACTAGCGGGAGAACTGAGGAGACCCAGTACTTC
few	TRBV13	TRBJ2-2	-	CASSLGMGTGELFF	TGTGCCAGCAGCTTAGGCATGGGCACCGGGGAGCTGTTTTTT
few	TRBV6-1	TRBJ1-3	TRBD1	CASTKAGTGYGNTIYF	TGTGCCAGCACCAAGGCCGGGACAGGATACGGAAACACCATATATTTT
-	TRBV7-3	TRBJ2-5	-	CASSLRGAEETQYF	TGTGCCAGCAGCTTACGGGGGGCCGAGGAGACCCAGTACTTC